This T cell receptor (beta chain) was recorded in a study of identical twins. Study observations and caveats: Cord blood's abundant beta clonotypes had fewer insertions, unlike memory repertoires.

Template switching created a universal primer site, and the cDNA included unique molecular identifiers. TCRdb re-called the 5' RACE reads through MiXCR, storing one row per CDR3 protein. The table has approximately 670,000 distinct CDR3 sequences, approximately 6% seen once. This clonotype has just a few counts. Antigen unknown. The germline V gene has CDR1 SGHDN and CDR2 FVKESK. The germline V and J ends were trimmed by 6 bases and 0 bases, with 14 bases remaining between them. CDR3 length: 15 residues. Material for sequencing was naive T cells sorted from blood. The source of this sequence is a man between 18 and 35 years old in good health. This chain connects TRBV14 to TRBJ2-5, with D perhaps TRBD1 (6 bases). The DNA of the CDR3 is TGTGCCAGCAGTCACAGGGTAGGGAACCAAGAGACCCAGTACTTC. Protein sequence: CASSHRVGNQETQYF.